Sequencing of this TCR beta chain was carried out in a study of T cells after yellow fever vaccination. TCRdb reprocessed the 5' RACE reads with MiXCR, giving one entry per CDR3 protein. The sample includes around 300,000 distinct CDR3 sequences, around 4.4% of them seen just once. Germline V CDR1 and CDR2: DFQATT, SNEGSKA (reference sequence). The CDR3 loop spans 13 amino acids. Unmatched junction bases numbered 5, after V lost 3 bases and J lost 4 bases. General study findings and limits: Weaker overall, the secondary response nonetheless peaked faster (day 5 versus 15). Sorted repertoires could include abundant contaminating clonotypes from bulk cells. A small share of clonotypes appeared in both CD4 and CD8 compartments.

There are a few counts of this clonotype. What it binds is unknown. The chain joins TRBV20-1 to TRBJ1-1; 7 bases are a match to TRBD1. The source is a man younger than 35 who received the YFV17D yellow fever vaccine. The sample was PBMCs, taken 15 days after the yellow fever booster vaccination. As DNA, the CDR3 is TGCAGTGCTAGTCCTCAGGGGGGCACTGAAGCTTTCTTT. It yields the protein CSASPQGGTEAFF.